The clone carrying this TCR beta chain occurred a few times. Its cognate antigen is unknown. The CDR3 covers 13 residues. Germline-derived CDR1 and CDR2 are SQVTM and ANQGSEA. The ends lost 3 bases at V and 7 bases at J; junction bases unmatched: 6. This entry belongs to a study of T cells after yellow fever vaccination. TCRdb called the 5' RACE reads again in MiXCR, with one record for every CDR3 protein. The data show about 74,000 distinct CDR3 sequences, about 6.6% seen once. Study-level results: The booster response re-showed most primary clones: approximately 95% CD4, approximately 90% CD8. By day 5 rather than day 15, the secondary response had peaked, though it was weaker.

This material consisted of CD8+ T cells sorted from PBMCs, taken around 5 days after the first yellow fever vaccination. This clonotype was sampled from a man aged 18 to 35 who received the YFV17D yellow fever vaccine. V gene TRBV29-1 combines with J gene TRBJ1-2; 9 bases agree with TRBD1. The CDR3 region is CSVEPQGAFGYTF. In nucleotides, the CDR3 is TGCAGCGTTGAGCCACAGGGGGCATTTGGCTACACCTTC.